One and the same sample provided the 31 T cell receptor beta chains below, sequenced in a study of glioma-infiltrating T cells. Amplification of TCR alpha and beta CDR3 regions from RNA used iRepertoire nested multiplex PCR. A single record per CDR3 protein comes from TCRdb applying MiXCR to the multiplex PCR reads. The sample lists about 410,000 distinct CDR3 sequences, approximately 42% occurring once. The sample consisted of glioma tissue, nonneoplastic brain tissue, or PBMCs (not recorded which). The source is a human donor with low-grade glioma or glioblastoma, undergoing nonglioma brain surgery, or in good health (not recorded which).

This clonotype was detected only a few times. This chain connects TRBV18 to TRBJ1-5; the D gene is possibly TRBD1 (6 bases). Trimming took 3 bases from V and 4 from J, leaving 13 bases between them. The CDR3 is 15 residues long. Germline CDR1 and CDR2: KGHSH and LQKENI. CDR3 bases: TGTGCCAGCTCACCCCCCCAGGGGCCAAATCAGCCCCAGCATTTT. Its protein product is CASSPPQGPNQPQHF.

Worth noting for this clonotype: Since a much larger clone is just one base distant, this may be a read error. The CDR3 loop reads CASSLYPGRYNGYTF. The CDR3 DNA reads as TGTGCCAGCAGTTTGTACCCAGGGCGGTATAATGGCTACACCTTC. The chain has TRBV27 and TRBJ1-2; tentative D call: TRBD1 (5 bases). CDR1 and CDR2 (germline): MNHEY, SMNVEV (reference sequence). V was trimmed by 3 bases and J by 6 bases, leaving 17 bases between them. This CDR3 contains 15 residues.

As regards this clonotype: Lacking the conserved final phenylalanine or tryptophan, this CDR3 likely reflects a read error. The CDR3 DNA sequence: TGCAGTGCTGCGAGGACTTACAATGAGCAGTTCCTC. This encodes CSAARTYNEQFL. The chain joins TRBV20-1 to TRBJ2-1; D is perhaps TRBD2 (5 bases). Looked up from germline, CDR1 is DFQATT and CDR2 is SNEGSKA (reference sequence). V was clipped by 5 bases and J by 4 bases, with 9 bases between them. The CDR3 totals 12 residues.

This clonotype was counted only a few times. V gene TRBV4-2 combines with J gene TRBJ2-2; D is unresolved. V gave up 1 base and J gave up 0 bases, with 6 bases separating them. The CDR3 contains 15 residues. CDR1 is LGHNA, CDR2 YNFKEQ, per germline. The CDR3 DNA reads TGTGCCAGCAGCCAAGTATCACCGAACACCGGGGAGCTGTTTTTT. The encoded protein is CASSQVSPNTGELFF.

Comments on this clonotype: A read error may be the cause here, since a much bigger clone is one base away. The chain links TRBV27 to TRBJ2-3; D is perhaps TRBD2 (5 bases). The germline CDR1 and CDR2 sequences are MNHEY and SMNVEV (reference sequence). V gave up 8 bases and J gave up 8 bases, with 17 bases separating them. This CDR3 comprises 13 residues. The CDR3 sequence: CASGFNFEGTQYF. Here the CDR3 DNA reads TGTGCCAGCGGCTTCAATTTTGAGGGTACGCAGTATTTT.

This chain uses TRBV12-5 with TRBJ2-1, with 9 bases lining up with TRBD1. Germline CDR1 reads LGHNT; CDR2 reads FRNRAP. This CDR3 contains 16 residues. Unmatched junction bases numbered 14, after V lost 5 bases and J lost 9 bases. The chain's CDR3 is CASGLLRDRVLGEQFF. The DNA for the CDR3 is TGTGCTAGTGGTCTACTCCGGGACAGGGTATTGGGTGAGCAGTTCTTC.

The chain is built from TRBV6-1 and TRBJ2-7; D is tentatively TRBD1 or TRBD2 (5 bases each). V lost 5 bases, J lost 2 bases, and 16 bases lay in between. The CDR3 consists of 15 residues. The germline CDR1 and CDR2 sequences are MNHNS and SASEGT. The CDR3 protein is CASSLRTRGPYEQYF. The CDR3 DNA follows: TGTGCCAGCAGTCTACGGACCCGGGGCCCCTACGAGCAGTACTTC.

This chain links TRBV27 with TRBJ2-7; the D is unclear. V was trimmed by 2 bases and J by 7 bases, leaving 18 bases between them. CDR1 is MNHEY and CDR2 is SMNVEV in the germline V gene (reference sequence). The CDR3 totals 15 residues. This chain's CDR3 is CASSLRVTGPREQYF. Here the CDR3 DNA reads TGTGCCAGCAGTTTAAGAGTAACCGGTCCAAGGGAGCAGTACTTC.

As to this clonotype: This may be a read error: a much more frequent sequence differs by one nucleotide. This is likely a read error, given that the CDR3 carries no conserved phenylalanine or tryptophan at its end. This chain joins TRBV20-1 and TRBJ2-3, with 8 nucleotides matching TRBD1. V trimming: 6 bases; J trimming: 1 base; junction bases outside the gene matches: 6. Per the germline V gene, CDR1 is DFQATT and CDR2 is SNEGSKA (reference sequence). The CDR3 is made up of 14 amino acids. Here the CDR3 DNA reads TGCAGTGCCAGGACAGGGAAAGGCACAGATACGCAGTATGTT. It is translated as CSARTGKGTDTQYV.

This clonotype came up once. The CDR3 nucleotides are TGTGCCACCAGCGGATCCACCGGGACACACACCGGGGAGCTGTTTTTT. It is translated as CATSGSTGTHTGELFF. The chain carries TRBV15 and TRBJ2-2; perhaps TRBD1 as D (6 bases). Trimming stripped 5 bases from V and 3 bases from J, with 16 bases between. The CDR3 is 16 residues long. Germline loops: CDR1 LNHNV, CDR2 YYDKDF (reference sequence). The whole variable domain, filled in from reference TRBV15 and TRBJ2-2, reads DAMVIQNPRYQVTQFGKPVTLSCSQTLNHNVMYWYQQKSSQAPKLLFHYYDKDFNNEADTPDNFQSRRPNTSFCFLDIRSPGLGDTAMYLCATSGSTGTHTGELFFGEGSRLTVL.

As for this clonotype: This CDR3 is missing its conserved last phenylalanine or tryptophan, likely due to a read error. The V and J genes are TRBV6-2 or TRBV6-3 and TRBJ2-7, with D perhaps assigned TRBD1 or TRBD2 (6 bases each). This CDR3 has 16 amino acids. Germline-derived CDR1 and CDR2 are MNHEY and SVGEGT. V lost 6 bases, J lost 0 bases, and 18 bases lay in between. The DNA of the CDR3 is TGTGCCAGCAGGGTTTCGGGGGCCTCCAGCTCCTACGAGCAGTACCTC. It yields the protein CASRVSGASSSYEQYL.

This clonotype was recorded a few times. The V and J genes are TRBV2 and TRBJ1-4; possible D gene TRBD1, 5 bases. There are 13 residues in the CDR3. Germline V gene lookup returns CDR1 SNHLY and CDR2 FYNNEI. The V and J ends lost 0 bases and 11 bases respectively, with 10 bases between them. This CDR3 reads CASSEARGVKLFF. The CDR3 DNA follows: TGTGCCAGCAGTGAAGCAAGAGGGGTGAAACTGTTTTTT.

As for this clonotype: This may come from a read error, since a much larger clone is one base off. The chain has TRBV20-1 and TRBJ2-7, with D possibly being TRBD1 (6 bases). This CDR3 comprises 13 residues. Trimming removed 1 base at V and 3 bases at J, with 10 bases between. The V gene's germline CDR1 is DFQATT and CDR2 SNEGSKA (reference sequence). The CDR3 sequence is CSARGDKDYEQYF. The CDR3 DNA is TGCAGTGCTAGAGGGGACAAGGACTACGAGCAGTACTTC.

The rearrangement links TRBV4-1 to TRBJ1-1; the D is unclear. CDR3 length: 14 amino acids. Per germline, CDR1 MGHRA and CDR2 YSYEKL. V dropped 6 bases and J dropped 1 base, with 12 bases sitting between them. The CDR3: CASSRIGRNTEAFF. CDR3 coding DNA: TGCGCCAGCAGTCGAATCGGGCGGAACACTGAAGCTTTCTTT.

This clonotype came up many times. This chain uses TRBV6-1 with TRBJ2-1, with D hard to call. This CDR3 has 10 residues. The germline V gene has CDR1 MNHNS and CDR2 SASEGT. The V and J ends lost 5 bases and 5 bases respectively, with 1 base between them. For the CDR3, the DNA is TGTGCCAGCAGTAACAATGAGCAGTTCTTC. Translated: CASSNNEQFF.

Details on this clonotype: A read error may account for a junction end that differs from germline. The rearrangement uses TRBV15 and TRBJ2-5; the D is unclear. Germline V lookup: CDR1 LNHNV, CDR2 YYDKDF (reference sequence). This CDR3 region has 13 residues. CDR3 in DNA: TGTGCCACCAGCAGAGATCTGAGAAAGACCCGGTACTTC. Translating gives CATSRDLRKTRYF.

The chain couples TRBV6-2 or TRBV6-3 to TRBJ2-7; D is unclear. The CDR3 runs to 14 residues. Per germline, CDR1 MNHEY and CDR2 SVGEGT. V gave up 1 base and J gave up 3 bases, with 10 bases separating them. The CDR3 nucleotides are TGTGCCAGCAGTTACTTGTCAGTAGGCTACGAGCAGTACTTC. This sequence encodes CASSYLSVGYEQYF.

In DNA form, the CDR3 reads TGTGCCAGTAGTATTATGGGACTAGATAATGAGCAGTTCTTC. Amino acid sequence: CASSIMGLDNEQFF. This chain links TRBV19 with TRBJ2-1; 8 bases map to TRBD2. J lost 7 bases, V lost 3 bases, and 5 bases had no gene match. The CDR3 covers 14 residues. The germline CDR1 and CDR2 sequences are LNHDA and SQIVND (reference sequence). The full variable domain, with the rest looked up from reference TRBV19 and TRBJ2-1, is DGGITQSPKYLFRKEGQNVTLSCEQNLNHDAMYWYRQDPGQGLRLIYYSQIVNDFQKGDIAEGYSVSREKKESFPLTVTSAQKNPTAFYLCASSIMGLDNEQFFGPGTRLTVL.

The rearrangement links TRBV7-2 to TRBJ1-4, with D possibly matching TRBD1 (5 bases). Germline-derived CDR1 and CDR2 are SGHTA and FQGNSA. This CDR3 region has 17 residues. V was cut by 7 bases and J by 3 bases, with 21 bases left in between. DNA for the CDR3: TGTGCCAGCACGGACTCAGGGCAACCTCATCCTAATGAAAAACTGTTTTTT. Protein product: CASTDSGQPHPNEKLFF.

The J gene is TRBJ2-7, the V gene TRBV4-1; TRBD1 matches 7 bases. The V and J ends lost 0 bases and 0 bases, in that order; junction bases with no gene match: 5. In germline, CDR1 is MGHRA, CDR2 YSYEKL. The CDR3 is 16 amino acids. The CDR3 loop reads CASSQDLGQDSYEQYF. For the CDR3, the DNA is TGCGCCAGCAGCCAAGATTTAGGACAGGACTCCTACGAGCAGTACTTC.

The CDR3 bases are TGTGCCAGCAGTGTGGGGCCAGGCGAGACAGGGTGGGGCGAGCAGTACTTC. This translates into CASSVGPGETGWGEQYF. The gene calls are TRBV2 and TRBJ2-7, with 7 bases lining up with TRBD1. The CDR3 is made up of 17 amino acids. CDR1 and CDR2 (germline): SNHLY, FYNNEI. V lost 4 bases, J lost 6 bases, and 18 bases stayed unmatched. The entire variable domain, with the rest obtained from reference TRBV2 and TRBJ2-7, is as follows: EPEVTQTPSHQVTQMGQEVILRCVPISNHLYFYWYRQILGQKVEFLVSFYNNEISEKSEIFDDQFSVERPDGSNFTLKIRSTKLEDSAMYFCASSVGPGETGWGEQYFGPGTRLTVT.

There are a few counts of this clonotype. The J gene is TRBJ1-2, the V gene TRBV20-1, with 9 bases that match TRBD1. With V trimmed by 2 bases and J by 3 bases, 7 bases remained unmatched. This CDR3 has 15 residues. Germline values: CDR1 DFQATT, CDR2 SNEGSKA (reference sequence). CDR3: CSARPPGQGYYGYTF. In nucleotides, the CDR3 is TGCAGTGCTAGACCACCGGGACAGGGCTACTATGGCTACACCTTC.

This clonotype was seen ten or more times. V gene TRBV27 combines with J gene TRBJ2-1; D is perhaps TRBD1 or TRBD2 (6 bases each). The CDR3 is 12 amino acids. Deletions cut 0 bases from V and 15 bases from J, with 12 bases between. CDR1 and CDR2 (germline): MNHEY, SMNVEV (reference sequence). The CDR3 loop is CASSLSRGEWFF. In DNA form, the CDR3 reads TGTGCCAGCAGTTTATCGAGGGGGGAATGGTTCTTC.

With regard to this clonotype: Just one base apart from a much larger clone, this may be a read error. This chain uses TRBV20-1 with TRBJ1-5, with D perhaps TRBD1 (5 bases). V lost 1 base and J lost 9, with 13 bases in between. The CDR3 runs to 13 residues. CDR1 and CDR2 from the germline V gene are DFQATT and SNEGSKA (reference sequence). CDR3 nucleotide sequence: TGCAGTGCTAGAGGGCGGGGGTTGGGGCCCCAGCATTTT. It specifies CSARGRGLGPQHF.

The chain joins TRBV15 to TRBJ1-1; the D is unclear. The CDR3 consists of 13 residues. Germline V gene sequence: CDR1 LNHNV, CDR2 YYDKDF (reference sequence). Trimming cost V 4 bases and J 3 bases, with 9 bases left between them. The CDR3 DNA is TGTGCCACCAGCACTAAGGAGCACACTGAAGCTTTCTTT. Encoded protein: CATSTKEHTEAFF.

CDR3 sequence: CASSEVGVGDTQYF. The CDR3 region has the DNA TGCGCCAGCAGCGAAGTGGGTGTCGGAGATACGCAGTATTTT. J is TRBJ2-3 and V is TRBV5-1; no firm D call. CDR1 is SGHRS, CDR2 YFSETQ, per germline. The CDR3 extends over 14 amino acids. The V end lost 4 bases, the J end lost 5 bases, and 14 bases lay between the germline ends.

This clonotype has only a few counts. V usage is TRBV7-9 and J usage is TRBJ2-1, with D unclear. The V gene's germline CDR1 is SEHNR and CDR2 FQNEAQ (reference sequence). Trimming removed 3 bases at V and 8 bases at J, with 8 bases between. The CDR3 contains 12 residues. CDR3 sequence (DNA): TGTGCCAGCAGCTTCTCATCATATGAGCAGTTCTTC. The encoded protein is CASSFSSYEQFF.

This clonotype has more than one count but fewer than ten. The chain couples TRBV4-1 to TRBJ2-7, with 11 bases identical to TRBD2. From germline, CDR1 is MGHRA and CDR2 YSYEKL. With V trimmed by 2 bases and J by 3 bases, 18 bases remained unmatched. This CDR3 is built from 20 residues. The CDR3 spells CASSQKGLAAHFLTLYEQYF. CDR3 DNA: TGCGCCAGCAGCCAAAAGGGACTAGCGGCCCACTTTTTGACCCTCTACGAGCAGTACTTC.

Of note for this clonotype: Being one base from a much bigger clone, this may be a read error. The J gene is TRBJ2-3, the V gene TRBV20-1; maybe TRBD2 (5 bases). Germline CDR1 and CDR2: DFQATT and SNEGSKA (reference sequence). This CDR3 contains 12 residues. Trimming left V 4 bases short and J 6 bases short, with 11 bases between. The CDR3 coding sequence is TGCAGTGCTATCCCCCGGAGGGATACGCAGTATTTT. Translating gives CSAIPRRDTQYF.

This clonotype came up many times. The V and J genes are TRBV6-1 and TRBJ2-7; a weak D match, TRBD1 (7 bases). The germline V and J ends were trimmed by 0 bases and 5 bases, with 20 bases remaining between them. The CDR3 is made up of 17 amino acids. The V gene's germline CDR1 is MNHNS and CDR2 SASEGT. This CDR3 is CASSEAATAGGLHEQYF. For the CDR3, the DNA is TGTGCCAGCAGTGAAGCAGCGACGGCAGGGGGGTTGCACGAGCAGTACTTC.

This chain connects TRBV7-2 to TRBJ2-7, with no clear D. Germline assignment: CDR1 SGHTA and CDR2 FQGNSA. The CDR3 has 14 amino acids. The V end was cut by 0 bases, the J end by 3 bases, with 9 bases between. This CDR3 reads CASSLARLFYEQYF. Written as DNA, the CDR3 is TGTGCCAGCAGCTTAGCGCGTCTGTTCTACGAGCAGTACTTC.